In this sample, the clone carrying this T cell receptor (beta chain) turned up once. These data belong to a study of blood T cell repertoires in COVID-19. The CDR3 covers 14 residues. V lost 3 bases to trimming and J lost 5 bases, with 10 bases between them. Germline CDR1 reads MRHNA; CDR2 reads SNTAGT. Repertoires were generated with immunoSEQ multiplex PCR, while TCRdb's copy carries only in-frame clones and drops some. The table lists 130,000 to 150,000 clones, over 75% of them singletons, with over 10% in the top ten. The TCR comes from a man younger than 35 with COVID-19, enrolled during active disease. The V and J genes are TRBV6-4 and TRBJ2-2, with TRBD1 as a possible D gene (6 bases). Sequencing was carried out using peripheral blood. The CDR3 reads CASSEQGRTGELFF. In DNA form, the CDR3 reads TGTGCCAGCAGTGAGCAGGGGCGGACCGGGGAGCTGTTTTTT.